The 15 T cell receptor beta chains below come from one sample, sequenced in a study of blood T cell repertoires in COVID-19. The table came from immunoSEQ multiplex PCR; TCRdb's copy has only in-frame clones and leaves some out. The data show under 85,000 clones, around nine tenths seen once. The source material was peripheral blood. These receptors were obtained from a man between 65 and 79 years old with active or convalescent COVID-19.

The chain couples TRBV18 to TRBJ1-2; D uncertain. CDR1 and CDR2 from the germline V gene are KGHSH and LQKENI. V shed 5 bases and J shed 4 bases, with 20 bases lying between them. The CDR3 extends over 16 amino acids. The CDR3 spells CASSSPSTRRGYGYTF. In DNA, the CDR3 is TGTGCCAGCTCATCTCCCTCCACAAGACGGGGCTATGGCTACACCTTC.

The count of this clone is one. The V gene is TRBV5-1, the J gene TRBJ1-4; D uncertain. CDR3 length equals 13 residues. The germline CDR1 and CDR2 sequences are SGHRS and YFSETQ. V was cut by 2 bases and J by 5 bases, with 7 bases left in between. The CDR3 DNA reads TGCGCCAGCAGCTTAAACCGGAATGAAAAACTGTTTTTT. This gives the protein CASSLNRNEKLFF.

J is TRBJ1-1 and V is TRBV3-1 (or the pseudogene TRBV3-2), with 8 bases matching TRBD1. V shed 4 bases and J 5 bases; nucleotides not matched to a gene: 6. Germline V gives CDR1 LGHDT, CDR2 YNNKEL (reference sequence). The length of the CDR3 is 14 residues. The CDR3 loop reads CASSPTTGATEAFF. The CDR3 region has the DNA TGTGCCAGCAGCCCCACGACAGGGGCTACTGAAGCTTTCTTT.

This chain uses TRBV11-2 with TRBJ2-5, with 7 bases that match TRBD2. CDR1 and CDR2 (germline): SGHAT, FQNNGV. The CDR3 has 13 residues. J gave up 5 bases and V 5 bases, and 5 bases lay outside the gene matches. This CDR3 reads CASSPGLGETQYF. CDR3 nucleotide sequence: TGTGCCAGCAGCCCTGGACTAGGGGAGACCCAGTACTTC.

Only one count was recorded for this clone. The genes are TRBV6-5 and TRBJ1-2; no reliable D call. There are 15 residues in the CDR3. Germline loops: CDR1 MNHEY, CDR2 SVGAGI. V was cut by 6 bases and J by 2 bases, with 16 bases left in between. CDR3 coding DNA: TGTGCCAGCAGCCCAGCTCCGGGGAGAAACTATGGCTACACCTTC. This gives the protein CASSPAPGRNYGYTF.

This clone was counted between two and nine times. The chain couples TRBV30 to TRBJ2-5; 9 bases are a match to TRBD1. The V gene's germline CDR1 is GTSNPN and CDR2 SVGIG (reference sequence). CDR3 length: 15 amino acids. V shed 0 bases, J shed 3 bases, and the junction held 5 bases outside the gene matches. Here the CDR3 DNA reads TGTGCCTGGAGTGTTCTGGGACAGGGTGAAGAGACCCAGTACTTC. It codes for CAWSVLGQGEETQYF.

The rearrangement uses TRBV6-1 and TRBJ1-6; tentative D call: TRBD1 (5 bases). Germline assignment: CDR1 MNHNS and CDR2 SASEGT. V dropped 0 bases and J dropped 1 base, with 7 bases sitting between them. The CDR3 runs to 16 residues. The CDR3 coding sequence is TGTGCCAGCAGTGAAGCAGCAGGGTCCTATAATTCACCCCTCCACTTT. It encodes CASSEAAGSYNSPLHF.

V gene TRBV20-1 combines with J gene TRBJ1-2; maybe TRBD1 (6 bases). There are 16 residues in the CDR3. In germline, CDR1 is DFQATT, CDR2 SNEGSKA (reference sequence). Between the trimmed V and J ends, which lost 3 bases and 4 bases, there was a span of 21 bases. CDR3 amino acids: CSASEAGTLSLYGYTF. CDR3 in DNA: TGCAGTGCTAGTGAGGCAGGGACACTCTCCCTCTATGGCTACACCTTC.

The V gene is TRBV15, the J gene TRBJ1-6, with no clear D. The ends were cut back, 5 bases at V and 8 bases at J, with 10 bases in the middle. Germline V CDR1 and CDR2: LNHNV, YYDKDF (reference sequence). The CDR3 sequence is 13 residues long. CDR3 region: CATSHIYDSPLHF. The CDR3 DNA follows: TGTGCCACCAGCCACATTTATGATTCACCCCTCCACTTT.

In this sample, this clone turned up a few times. The junction departs from the called germline gene at one end, perhaps through a read error. V usage is TRBV7-7 and J usage is TRBJ2-7, with 7 bases that match TRBD2. Germline CDR1 is SSHAT and CDR2 is FNYEAQ (reference sequence). The CDR3 has 20 amino acids. CDR3 coding DNA: TGTGCTAGCAGCTCACATCTACTCTTTGTGGGGACTAAATTCTCCTACGAGCAGTACTTC. It is translated as CASSSHLLFVGTKFSYEQYF. Full variable domain (outside the CDR3, taken from reference TRBV7-7 and TRBJ2-7): GAGVSQSPRYKVTKRGQDVTLRCDPISSHATLYWYQQALGQGPEFLTYFNYEAQPDKSGLPSDRFSAERPEGSISTLTIQRTEQRDSAMYRCASSSHLLFVGTKFSYEQYFGPGTRLTVT.

The CDR3 protein is CASSYRQGALNTEAFF. DNA for the CDR3: TGTGCCAGCAGTTATCGACAGGGGGCTTTGAACACTGAAGCTTTCTTT. The rearrangement uses TRBV6-5 and TRBJ1-1; TRBD1 aligns across 10 bases. Germline CDR1 and CDR2: MNHEY and SVGAGI. Unmatched junction bases numbered 4, after V lost 3 bases and J lost 0 bases. The CDR3 is made up of 16 amino acids.

The gene calls are TRBV5-6 and TRBJ2-1; D not resolved. Trimming took off 0 bases at V and 3 bases at J, with 4 bases between the two ends. The CDR3 consists of 13 residues. The V gene's germline CDR1 is SGHDT and CDR2 YYEEEE. As DNA, the CDR3 is TGTGCCAGCAGCTTGGAACTCTACAATGAGCAGTTCTTC. It yields the protein CASSLELYNEQFF.

This clone has just one count. This chain joins TRBV19 and TRBJ1-2; a possible D gene is TRBD1 (5 bases). CDR1 is LNHDA, CDR2 SQIVND, per germline (reference sequence). CDR3 length equals 14 residues. V shed 7 bases and J shed 4 bases, with 16 bases lying between them. CDR3 coding DNA: TGTGCCAGTACGGGGGGAAGGGCCTCCTATGGCTACACCTTC. Translating it yields CASTGGRASYGYTF.

This sequence joins TRBV4-2 and TRBJ2-1; D uncertain. The length of the CDR3 is 14 residues. Germline V gene sequence: CDR1 LGHNA, CDR2 YNFKEQ. V lost 4 bases and J 0 bases, leaving 7 bases between the germline ends. The CDR3 coding sequence is TGTGCCAGCAGCCGAGATAGCTCCTACAATGAGCAGTTCTTC. Amino acid sequence: CASSRDSSYNEQFF.

The V and J genes are TRBV7-3 and TRBJ2-1, with a possible D match to TRBD2 (6 bases). Trimming stripped 5 bases from V and 2 bases from J, with 13 bases between. Germline V gene lookup returns CDR1 SGHTA and CDR2 FQGTGA. This CDR3 contains 15 residues. In nucleotides, the CDR3 is TGTGCCAGCAGCCTTAGCGGAGGACCCTACAATGAGCAGTTCTTC. It is translated as CASSLSGGPYNEQFF.